This T cell receptor (beta chain) was retrieved from a study of T cell changes during pregnancy in multiple sclerosis (dated by TCRdb to the late 2010s). Some background on the complete study: The study looked at changes in the T cell repertoire across pregnancy in women with multiple sclerosis.

The library was built by means of the immunoSEQ multiplex PCR assay. TCRdb obtained this table from immuneACCESS and retained in-frame rearrangements with V and J assigned. These tables miss some clones; where compared with another copy, unresolved V genes account for less than half of the shortfall, and the remainder is unexplained. The sample table lists 50,000 to 65,000 clones, roughly 90% of them with a count of one. The top ten clonotypes cover around 2.9% of the sample. Looking up the germline V gene yields CDR1 SGHVS and CDR2 FQNEAQ. The CDR3 starts with the cysteine, ends with the phenylalanine, and has 14 residues. Only the CDR3 part of the read is kept: 42 bases, read in frame from the first base. The trim is 4 bases for V and 5 bases for J, with a gap of 15 bases between the germline ends. Concerning this clone: Its antigen is not yet known. Base qualities are missing; no much larger clone stands one base away.

The TCR was taken from a female donor with multiple sclerosis, enrolled in a pregnancy study. The chain uses TRBV7-8 and TRBJ2-7; possibly the D gene is TRBD1, per 6 matching bases. The sample in question was CD8+ T cells from peripheral blood mononuclear cells, obtained before pregnancy. The CDR3 protein is CASSSGQGVHEQYF. The DNA sequence follows: TGTGCCAGCAGCTCGGGACAAGGGGTACACGAGCAGTACTTC. With all but the CDR3 taken from the reference TRBV7-8 and TRBJ2-7 genes, the full variable domain is: GAGVSQSPRYKVAKRGQDVALRCDPISGHVSLFWYQQALGQGPEFLTYFQNEAQLDKSGLPSDRFFAERPEGSVSTLKIQRTQQEDSAVYLCASSSGQGVHEQYFGPGTRLTVT.